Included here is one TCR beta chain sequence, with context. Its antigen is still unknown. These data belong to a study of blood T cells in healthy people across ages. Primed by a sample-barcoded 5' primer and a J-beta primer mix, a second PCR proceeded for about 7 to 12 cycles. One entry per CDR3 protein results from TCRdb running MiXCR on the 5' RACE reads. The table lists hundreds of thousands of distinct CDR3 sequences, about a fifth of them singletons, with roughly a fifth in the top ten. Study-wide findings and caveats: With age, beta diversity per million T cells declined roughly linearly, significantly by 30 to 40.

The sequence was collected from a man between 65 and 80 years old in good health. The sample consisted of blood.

The CDR3 DNA sequence: TGCGCCAGCAGGAGTAGCGGGGGGATGAACACCGGGGAGCTGTTTTTT. Its protein is CASRSSGGMNTGELFF. The chain combines TRBV5-1 with TRBJ2-2; 10 bases are a match to TRBD2. The V and J ends lost 5 bases and 1 base, in that order; junction bases with no gene match: 5. The CDR3 runs to 16 residues. In germline, CDR1 is SGHRS, CDR2 YFSETQ.